Listed here are 27 T cell receptor beta chains from one sample, sequenced in a study of shared clonotypes between healthy human individuals. CD8 cells regarded as naive lacked CD45RO, were positively chosen for CCR7, and omitted terminally differentiated effector memory CD45RA+ cells. Here immunoSEQ multiplex PCR was the method, and the copy in TCRdb shows in-frame clones only, minus some. In the table there are approximately 2,200,000 clones, 85% to 95% of which are singletons. The sequenced sample consisted of naive CD8+ T cells from PBMCs. Receptors were obtained from a young man in good health. Some clones in this sample may be carry-over from other donors' samples.

The J gene is TRBJ1-2, the V gene TRBV9; D is possibly TRBD1 (6 bases). This CDR3 comprises 13 residues. The germline V gene has CDR1 SGDLS and CDR2 YYNGEE. The V end lost 3 bases, the J end lost 7 bases, and 13 bases lay between the germline ends. CDR3 amino acids: CASSGAGGPGYTF. CDR3 coding DNA: TGTGCCAGCAGCGGGGCGGGGGGCCCTGGCTACACCTTC.

This clone was found a few times. V usage is TRBV5-8 and J usage is TRBJ1-1; 9 bases agree with TRBD1. Germline CDR1 reads SGHTS; CDR2 reads YDEGEE. Germline trimming cut 5 bases from V and 5 bases from J; bases unmatched to any gene: 4. The CDR3 length is 13 residues. CDR3 in amino acids: CASSPGQGTEAFF. CDR3 nucleotides: TGTGCCAGCAGTCCTGGACAGGGGACTGAAGCTTTCTTT. Full variable domain (missing parts from reference TRBV5-8 and TRBJ1-1): EAGVTQSPTHLIKTRGQQATLRCSPISGHTSVYWYQQALGLGLQFLLWYDEGEERNRGNFPPRFSGRQFPNYSSELNVNALELEDSALYLCASSPGQGTEAFFGQGTRLTVV.

The chain employs TRBV27 and TRBJ2-4; D possibly corresponds to TRBD2 (6 bases). The V gene's germline CDR1 is MNHEY and CDR2 SMNVEV (reference sequence). The CDR3 spans 16 residues. Trimming took 3 bases from V and 5 from J, leaving 17 bases between them. CDR3 protein: CASSLSEGQVQNIQYF. CDR3 DNA sequence: TGTGCCAGCAGTTTGTCGGAGGGGCAGGTCCAAAACATTCAGTACTTC.

The genes are TRBV6-1 and TRBJ2-7; D gene unclear. CDR3 length equals 11 residues. Germline V gene data show CDR1 as MNHNS and CDR2 as SASEGT. Trimming pared 0 bases from V and 13 bases from J, leaving 10 bases between. The CDR3: CASSEARFAYF. The CDR3 bases are TGTGCCAGCAGTGAAGCAAGGTTTGCATACTTC.

The rearrangement uses TRBV2 and TRBJ2-7, with 10 bases lining up with TRBD2. V lost 9 bases to trimming and J lost 0 bases; unmatched junction nucleotides: 8. CDR1 SNHLY and CDR2 FYNNEI come from the germline V gene. There are 15 residues in the CDR3. CDR3 residues: CASRFSSGSSYEQYF. DNA of the CDR3: TGTGCCAGTCGTTTTTCTAGCGGGAGCTCCTACGAGCAGTACTTC.

The rearrangement links TRBV7-6 to TRBJ2-3; 8 bases are shared with TRBD2. CDR1 is SGHVS and CDR2 is FNYEAQ in the germline V gene. Germline trimming cut 6 bases from V and 1 base from J; bases unmatched to any gene: 9. The CDR3 runs to 16 residues. CDR3 sequence reads: CASSFLPGGGTDTQYF. CDR3 nucleotides: TGTGCCAGCAGTTTCCTCCCCGGGGGGGGCACAGATACGCAGTATTTT.

The CDR3 sequence: CASSLSMGEFSGYEQYF. CDR3 nucleotide sequence: TGTGCCAGCAGTTTAAGTATGGGTGAGTTTAGTGGCTACGAGCAGTACTTC. This rearrangement joins TRBV27 to TRBJ2-7; D is undetermined. This CDR3 contains 17 residues. Germline values: CDR1 MNHEY, CDR2 SMNVEV (reference sequence). Trimming removed 2 bases at V and 3 bases at J, with 20 bases between.

This clone has a single count. V and J are TRBV15 and TRBJ1-4; 7 bases map to TRBD1. V shed 4 bases and J 7 bases; nucleotides not matched to a gene: 9. Germline CDR1 LNHNV, CDR2 YYDKDF (reference sequence). The CDR3 has 15 residues. The CDR3 reads CATSTQGRWGEKLFF. DNA of the CDR3: TGTGCCACCAGCACACAGGGGAGGTGGGGTGAAAAACTGTTTTTT.

The chain joins TRBV4-1 to TRBJ2-7; 8 nucleotides match TRBD1. CDR3 length equals 17 residues. Trimming took 0 bases from V and 5 from J; bases not matched to a gene: 12. Germline V gene lookup returns CDR1 MGHRA and CDR2 YSYEKL. CDR3 protein: CASSQDISAGGRDEQYF. For the CDR3, the DNA is TGCGCCAGCAGCCAAGATATATCCGCAGGGGGCCGAGACGAGCAGTACTTC.

This chain links TRBV14 with TRBJ2-5, with D possibly matching TRBD2 (6 bases). Germline CDR1 SGHDN, CDR2 FVKESK. Trimming shortened V by 4 bases and J by 9 bases, and 9 bases separated the two germline ends. This CDR3 comprises 11 residues. DNA of the CDR3: TGTGCCAGCAGCCCCGGGGAGGCCCAGTACTTC. Residues: CASSPGEAQYF. The full variable domain, with the rest looked up from reference TRBV14 and TRBJ2-5, is EAGVTQFPSHSVIEKGQTVTLRCDPISGHDNLYWYRRVMGKEIKFLLHFVKESKQDESGMPNNRFLAERTGGTYSTLKVQPAELEDSGVYFCASSPGEAQYFGPGTRLLVL.

In DNA form, the CDR3 reads TGTGCCAGCAGCGCTGCAGGACACTATGGCTACACCTTC. It translates to CASSAAGHYGYTF. V is TRBV9 and J is TRBJ1-2; no clear D. The CDR3 is 13 amino acids. With 3 bases removed from V and 3 bases from J, the gap between germline ends came to 9 bases. CDR1 and CDR2 from the germline V gene are SGDLS and YYNGEE.

The genes are TRBV4-1 and TRBJ2-2, with TRBD2 as a possible D gene (6 bases). Germline V gene lookup returns CDR1 MGHRA and CDR2 YSYEKL. The CDR3 is 16 amino acids. V dropped 1 base and J dropped 5 bases, with 14 bases sitting between them. This CDR3 reads CASSQAAGPGTGELFF. The DNA for the CDR3 is TGCGCCAGCAGCCAAGCGGCGGGACCAGGTACCGGGGAGCTGTTTTTT.

The chain couples TRBV28 to TRBJ2-1; 9 nucleotides align to TRBD2. The ends lost 9 bases at V and 4 bases at J; junction bases unmatched: 7. Germline CDR1 MDHEN, CDR2 SYDVKM. The CDR3 sequence is 14 residues long. CDR3 in DNA: TGTGCCAGTGAGGCGGGAGGGTATTACAATGAGCAGTTCTTC. Protein product: CASEAGGYYNEQFF.

This clone was picked up a small number of times. This sample also contains other DNA sequences that code for the same CDR3. The rearrangement joins TRBV27 to TRBJ1-1; D call uncertain. The germline gives CDR1 MNHEY, CDR2 SMNVEV (reference sequence). This CDR3 has 13 amino acids. The germline V and J ends were trimmed by 5 bases and 0 bases, with 7 bases remaining between them. The CDR3 loop is CASSLIMNTEAFF. The CDR3 DNA is TGTGCCAGCAGTCTCATAATGAACACTGAAGCTTTCTTT.

The chain combines TRBV6-1 with TRBJ1-1; no firm D call. The V gene's germline CDR1 is MNHNS and CDR2 SASEGT. This CDR3 is 15 amino acids long. The germline V and J ends were trimmed by 7 bases and 3 bases, with 18 bases remaining between them. Written as DNA, the CDR3 is TGTGCCAGCACCCCACGGGGAGCGGTGGACACTGAAGCTTTCTTT. Amino acid sequence: CASTPRGAVDTEAFF.

The chain is built from TRBV5-4 and TRBJ2-7, with TRBD2 matching 8 bases. Looked up from germline, CDR1 is SGHNT and CDR2 is YYREEE (reference sequence). V lost 3 bases, J lost 5 bases, and 10 bases stayed unmatched. The CDR3 is made up of 15 amino acids. The CDR3: CASSSLAGGAHEQYF. The CDR3 DNA follows: TGTGCCAGCAGCTCGCTGGCGGGAGGTGCCCACGAGCAGTACTTC.

This chain joins TRBV13 and TRBJ2-2, with D perhaps matching TRBD1 (6 bases). The CDR3 has 15 residues. Trimming took 4 bases from V and 3 from J, leaving 12 bases between them. Germline CDR1 is PRHDT and CDR2 is FYEKMQ (reference sequence). The CDR3 region has the DNA TGTGCCAGCAGCTCACAGGGTCGGGACACCGGGGAGCTGTTTTTT. Translating it yields CASSSQGRDTGELFF. Drawing the rest from reference TRBV13 and TRBJ2-2, the complete variable domain is AAGVIQSPRHLIKEKRETATLKCYPIPRHDTVYWYQQGPGQDPQFLISFYEKMQSDKGSIPDRFSAQQFSDYHSELNMSSLELGDSALYFCASSSQGRDTGELFFGEGSRLTVL.

V and J are TRBV10-2 and TRBJ1-5, with D uncertain. Germline V gives CDR1 WSHSY, CDR2 SAAADI. CDR3 size: 14 residues. The V and J ends lost 3 bases and 0 bases respectively, with 6 bases between them. The CDR3 DNA reads TGCGCCAGCAGTGATTACAGTAGCAATCAGCCCCAGCATTTT. Protein sequence: CASSDYSSNQPQHF.

CDR3 nucleotides: TGTGCCAGCAGTCCGACAGGGATGAACACTGAAGCTTTCTTT. Translating it yields CASSPTGMNTEAFF. This rearrangement joins TRBV6-5 to TRBJ1-1, with 7 bases fitting TRBD1. CDR1 and CDR2 (germline): MNHEY, SVGAGI. The CDR3 contains 14 residues. V lost 5 bases to trimming and J lost 0 bases; unmatched junction nucleotides: 3.

As regards this clone: Distinct nucleotide sequences in the sample also encode this CDR3. The V call is TRBV28, the J call TRBJ2-3; a possible D gene is TRBD2 (6 bases). CDR1 is MDHEN, CDR2 SYDVKM, per germline. With 3 bases removed from V and 0 bases from J, the gap between germline ends came to 7 bases. The CDR3 loop spans 14 amino acids. CDR3 protein: CASSFGGSTDTQYF. The CDR3 nucleotides are TGTGCCAGCAGTTTCGGGGGAAGCACAGATACGCAGTATTTT.

V usage is TRBV27 and J usage is TRBJ1-1, with D perhaps TRBD1 (6 bases). The CDR3 length is 17 residues. The germline V and J ends were trimmed by 1 base and 4 bases, with 19 bases remaining between them. From germline, CDR1 is MNHEY and CDR2 SMNVEV (reference sequence). DNA of the CDR3: TGTGCCAGCAGTTTATTACTCGGGACGGGGGCGTCCACTGAAGCTTTCTTT. Translated: CASSLLLGTGASTEAFF.

This clone has just one count. The chain couples TRBV10-3 to TRBJ2-3; TRBD2 matches 10 bases. The length of the CDR3 is 13 residues. The V and J ends lost 7 bases and 6 bases, in that order; junction bases with no gene match: 4. Germline CDR1 and CDR2: ENHRY and SYGVKD. The CDR3, as DNA: TGTGCCATCACTAGCGGGAGATTGGATACGCAGTATTTT. Translated, it gives CAITSGRLDTQYF.

The chain employs TRBV7-9 and TRBJ2-7, with D perhaps TRBD1 or TRBD2 (5 bases each). The germline V gene encodes CDR1 SEHNR and CDR2 FQNEAQ (reference sequence). This CDR3 has 16 amino acids. V was cut by 5 bases and J by 5 bases, with 22 bases left in between. For the CDR3, the DNA is TGTGCCAGCAGCGCCCCTGGTGGGGGTTTGGGGAACGAGCAGTACTTC. Translating gives CASSAPGGGLGNEQYF.

The chain links TRBV6-5 to TRBJ2-5; TRBD1 matches 7 bases. V trimming: 7 bases; J trimming: 2 bases; junction bases outside the gene matches: 7. Looked up from germline, CDR1 is MNHEY and CDR2 is SVGAGI. The CDR3 extends over 14 amino acids. The CDR3 spells CASTRQGDQETQYF. In DNA form, the CDR3 reads TGTGCCAGCACGCGACAGGGAGATCAAGAGACCCAGTACTTC.

A single count supports this clone. The V call is TRBV7-2, the J call TRBJ1-2, with 7 bases matching TRBD1. Germline trimming cut 4 bases from V and 0 bases from J; bases unmatched to any gene: 5. The CDR3 sequence is 15 residues long. Germline V gene data show CDR1 as SGHTA and CDR2 as FQGNSA. The CDR3 spells CASSSRTGTNYGYTF. CDR3 DNA: TGTGCCAGCAGCTCCCGGACAGGAACTAACTATGGCTACACCTTC.

This clone was counted a single time. This chain joins TRBV7-8 and TRBJ2-1, with 12 bases matching TRBD2. Germline V gene sequence: CDR1 SGHVS, CDR2 FQNEAQ. The V gene end was trimmed by 2 bases and the J gene end by 6 bases; junction bases not matched to a gene: 14. The CDR3 spans 19 residues. The CDR3 nucleotides are TGTGCCAGCAGCTTATCGTTGACTAGCGGGAGTTGGGCAGGCAATGAGCAGTTCTTC. Translation: CASSLSLTSGSWAGNEQFF.

The rearrangement joins TRBV11-2 to TRBJ2-2; 9 bases agree with TRBD1. Losses at the gene ends were 11 bases for V and 6 bases for J; bases not matched to a gene: 7. Germline values: CDR1 SGHAT, CDR2 FQNNGV. CDR3 length: 13 residues. The CDR3 region is CAGNRGPAGELFF. The CDR3 region has the DNA TGTGCCGGGAACAGGGGGCCCGCCGGGGAGCTGTTTTTT.